The 23 T cell receptor beta chains reported below all come from one sample, sequenced in a study of T cells after yellow fever vaccination. Each CDR3 protein gets one entry after TCRdb re-called the 5' RACE reads with MiXCR. The sample holds about 250,000 distinct CDR3 sequences, over 3% seen once. Sequenced material: PBMCs, taken 15 days after the yellow fever booster vaccination. The receptors derive from a man in his late teens or twenties who received the YFV17D yellow fever vaccine.

This clonotype was recorded at least ten times. The rearrangement links TRBV12-3 or TRBV12-4 to TRBJ2-3; 9 nucleotides line up with TRBD2. V was clipped by 2 bases and J by 1 base; unmatched bases: 1. CDR3 size: 15 residues. CDR3 nucleotides: TGTGCCAGCAGTTTAATAGCGGGGGGCACAGATACGCAGTATTTT. Encoded protein: CASSLIAGGTDTQYF.

This clonotype was seen more than once but under ten times. The rearrangement uses TRBV10-3 and TRBJ2-7, with 7 bases matching TRBD1. Germline V gene data show CDR1 as ENHRY and CDR2 as SYGVKD. This CDR3 is 15 amino acids long. Germline trimming cut 5 bases from V and 4 bases from J; bases unmatched to any gene: 11. The DNA for the CDR3 is TGTGCCATCAGTAGGACCCCGGGACAGACTTACGAGCAGTACTTC. Its translation: CAISRTPGQTYEQYF.

This clonotype appeared many times. The V and J genes are TRBV6-5 and TRBJ1-5; no firm D call. The germline V and J ends were trimmed by 0 bases and 9 bases, with 12 bases remaining between them. Germline assignment: CDR1 MNHEY and CDR2 SVGAGI. CDR3 size: 14 residues. Here the CDR3 reads CASSYSNGISPQHF. DNA for the CDR3: TGTGCCAGCAGTTACTCGAATGGTATTTCGCCCCAGCATTTT.

This clonotype was counted ten times or more. The chain joins TRBV4-2 to TRBJ2-1; the match to TRBD2 covers 8 bases. V was pared by 1 base and J by 6 bases, with 5 bases of the junction left unmatched. The CDR3 contains 15 residues. Germline V CDR1 and CDR2: LGHNA, YNFKEQ. The CDR3 DNA is TGTGCCAGCAGCCAAGTGCTTAGCGGGGTCAATGAGCAGTTCTTC. It codes for CASSQVLSGVNEQFF.

This clonotype showed up many times. This chain joins TRBV7-2 and TRBJ1-2; tentatively, D is TRBD1 (6 bases). CDR1 SGHTA and CDR2 FQGNSA come from the germline V gene. V shed 1 base and J shed 4 bases, with 16 bases lying between them. This CDR3 has 16 amino acids. The CDR3 DNA sequence: TGTGCCAGCAGCTTAGGGCAGGGCAGGGGAATCTATGGCTACACCTTC. It yields the protein CASSLGQGRGIYGYTF.

This clonotype was seen many times. The chain carries TRBV27 and TRBJ1-5; 9 positions match TRBD1. The CDR3 has 19 residues. V was clipped by 3 bases and J by 0 bases; unmatched bases: 12. Germline CDR1 and CDR2: MNHEY and SMNVEV (reference sequence). The CDR3 region is CASSFSGTGPEYSNQPQHF. In DNA, the CDR3 is TGTGCCAGCAGTTTCTCCGGGACAGGGCCAGAGTATAGCAATCAGCCCCAGCATTTT.

This clonotype was observed at least ten times. The rearrangement uses TRBV6-2 or TRBV6-3 and TRBJ2-3; a possible D gene is TRBD2 (7 bases). This CDR3 comprises 18 residues. From germline, CDR1 is MNHEY and CDR2 SVGEGT. The ends were cut back, 2 bases at V and 1 base at J, with 19 bases in the middle. CDR3 in amino acids: CASSYPRGGRDGTDTQYF. DNA of the CDR3: TGTGCCAGCAGTTACCCGAGGGGGGGGCGTGATGGCACAGATACGCAGTATTTT.

In this sample, this clonotype turned up many times. V gene TRBV5-1 combines with J gene TRBJ1-4, with D unclear. Trimming took 2 bases from V and 5 from J, leaving 10 bases between them. CDR1 is SGHRS, CDR2 YFSETQ, per germline. The CDR3 totals 14 residues. The CDR3 loop reads CASSLDTLNEKLFF. The CDR3 bases are TGCGCCAGCAGCTTAGACACCCTCAATGAAAAACTGTTTTTT.

The table lists this clonotype with many counts. The rearrangement links TRBV11-2 to TRBJ2-1; D remains ambiguous. Germline assignment: CDR1 SGHAT and CDR2 FQNNGV. V was pared by 5 bases and J by 6 bases, with 14 bases between. The CDR3 covers 14 residues. CDR3 DNA: TGTGCCAGCAGCCTAGGCGCCTTTACCAATGAGCAGTTCTTC. It codes for CASSLGAFTNEQFF.

In its sample, this clonotype was seen many times. This chain joins TRBV5-6 and TRBJ2-7; D not certain. The CDR3 contains 12 residues. Germline V CDR1 and CDR2: SGHDT, YYEEEE. The V gene lost 4 bases and the J gene lost 1 base, with 6 bases spanning the gap. CDR3 loop: CASSPGSYEQYF. CDR3 DNA: TGTGCCAGCAGCCCAGGATCCTACGAGCAGTACTTC.

In this sample, this clonotype turned up many times. The chain uses TRBV7-7 and TRBJ2-7, with D perhaps TRBD2 (5 bases). This CDR3 region has 10 residues. The V gene's germline CDR1 is SSHAT and CDR2 FNYEAQ (reference sequence). The CDR3 DNA reads TGTGCTAGCGACGGCTACGAGCAGTACGTC. As protein: CASDGYEQYV.

This clonotype was picked up many times. V and J are TRBV6-2 or TRBV6-3 and TRBJ2-5; D gene uncertain. CDR1 and CDR2 from the germline V gene are MNHEY and SVGEGT. The CDR3 contains 16 residues. Trimming removed 2 bases from V and 11 bases from J, with 24 bases in between. The CDR3 DNA is TGTGCCAGCAGTTACGACCCACGGTTACTACTGCTGCGACAGTACTTC. Amino acids: CASSYDPRLLLLRQYF.

The chain carries TRBV12-3 or TRBV12-4 and TRBJ2-2, with TRBD1 matching over 12 bases. V shed 2 bases and J 4 bases; nucleotides not matched to a gene: 2. This CDR3 has 16 amino acids. CDR3 nucleotide sequence: TGTGCCAGCAGTTTAAGGGACAGGGGGCCCACCGGGGAGCTGTTTTTT. Translation: CASSLRDRGPTGELFF.

At least ten counts were recorded for this clonotype. The V and J genes are TRBV12-3 or TRBV12-4 and TRBJ1-4, with unresolved D. The CDR3 has 13 residues. V was trimmed by 1 base and J by 7 bases, leaving 7 bases between them. The CDR3 DNA sequence: TGTGCCAGCAGTTTAGTCGGAGGTGAAAAACTGTTTTTT. This codes for CASSLVGGEKLFF.

This clonotype has a count of ten or more. The chain uses TRBV20-1 and TRBJ1-1; TRBD1 is a possible D gene (5 bases). The germline V gene has CDR1 DFQATT and CDR2 SNEGSKA (reference sequence). The length of the CDR3 is 12 residues. The V gene lost 5 bases and the J gene lost 2 bases, with 9 bases spanning the gap. This chain's CDR3 is CSALGPNTEAFF. The CDR3 region has the DNA TGCAGTGCTTTGGGGCCTAACACTGAAGCTTTCTTT.

At least ten counts were recorded for this clonotype. This sequence joins TRBV7-2 and TRBJ1-4; TRBD1 might be the D (5 bases). The CDR3 runs 16 residues. Germline lookup yields CDR1 SGHTA and CDR2 FQGNSA. V lost 3 bases and J lost 7, with 18 bases in between. Here the CDR3 reads CASSFSFEQAREKLFF. CDR3 DNA: TGTGCCAGCAGCTTCTCTTTCGAACAGGCGCGTGAAAAACTGTTTTTT.

This clonotype was counted at least ten times. The V gene is TRBV29-1, the J gene TRBJ1-1; D is uncertain. V was pared by 7 bases and J by 0 bases, with 6 bases between. Germline V gene sequence: CDR1 SQVTM, CDR2 ANQGSEA. The CDR3 length is 11 residues. The CDR3 DNA is TGCAGCGGCCAATTGAACACTGAAGCTTTCTTT. Translated: CSGQLNTEAFF.

This clonotype has a count of ten or more. The V gene is TRBV6-2 or TRBV6-3, the J gene TRBJ2-7; D possibly corresponds to TRBD2 (5 bases). Germline CDR1 reads MNHEY; CDR2 reads SVGEGT. The CDR3 is 14 amino acids. Between the trimmed V and J ends, which lost 0 bases and 0 bases, there was a span of 6 bases. In DNA, the CDR3 is TGTGCCAGCAGTTACTCCCGGGGCTCCTACGAGCAGTACGTC. Encoded protein: CASSYSRGSYEQYV.

A few counts support this clonotype. The DNA of the CDR3 is TGTGCCAGCAGCTACTCGGGACAGATCTCTGGGGCCAACGTCCTGACTTTC. This encodes CASSYSGQISGANVLTF. The V and J genes are TRBV7-2 and TRBJ2-6, with TRBD1 matching 7 bases. The CDR3 spans 17 residues. CDR1 is SGHTA and CDR2 is FQGNSA in the germline V gene. Trimming took 4 bases from V and 0 from J; bases not matched to a gene: 6.

This clonotype was counted ten times or more. The chain links TRBV4-1 to TRBJ2-3; 9 nucleotides match TRBD2. Trimming at V came to 0 bases and at J to 5 bases, leaving 6 bases not matched to a gene. The CDR3 has 16 residues. CDR1 MGHRA and CDR2 YSYEKL come from the germline V gene. This chain's CDR3 is CASSQESGGGVDTQYF. DNA for the CDR3: TGCGCCAGCAGCCAAGAATCTGGCGGGGGGGTAGATACGCAGTATTTT.

This clonotype was detected many times. This chain links TRBV4-2 with TRBJ2-1, with D possibly being TRBD1 or TRBD2 (6 bases each). The CDR3 contains 13 residues. V lost 5 bases, J lost 7 bases, and 12 bases lay in between. The germline V gene encodes CDR1 LGHNA and CDR2 YNFKEQ. The CDR3 DNA is TGTGCCAGCAGCGGGGGGCTGGGGAATGAGCAGTTCTTC. Its protein is CASSGGLGNEQFF.

This clonotype was recorded at least ten times. The chain has TRBV12-3 or TRBV12-4 and TRBJ2-2; 10 nucleotides agree with TRBD1. The trim removed 5 bases at V and 4 bases at J, leaving 7 bases unmatched. The CDR3 extends over 16 amino acids. The CDR3 bases are TGTGCCAGCAGTATCCTCCGGGACAGGGGCACCGGGGAGCTGTTTTTT. Amino acid sequence: CASSILRDRGTGELFF.

This clonotype has a handful of counts. The chain couples TRBV5-4 to TRBJ1-2; weak D call: TRBD1 (5 bases). Germline V lookup: CDR1 SGHNT, CDR2 YYREEE (reference sequence). The CDR3 loop spans 14 amino acids. Between the trimmed V and J ends, which lost 2 bases and 2 bases, there was a span of 10 bases. The CDR3 DNA is TGTGCCAGCAGCTTAATACCAGGGAACTATGGCTACACCTTC. Translating gives CASSLIPGNYGYTF.